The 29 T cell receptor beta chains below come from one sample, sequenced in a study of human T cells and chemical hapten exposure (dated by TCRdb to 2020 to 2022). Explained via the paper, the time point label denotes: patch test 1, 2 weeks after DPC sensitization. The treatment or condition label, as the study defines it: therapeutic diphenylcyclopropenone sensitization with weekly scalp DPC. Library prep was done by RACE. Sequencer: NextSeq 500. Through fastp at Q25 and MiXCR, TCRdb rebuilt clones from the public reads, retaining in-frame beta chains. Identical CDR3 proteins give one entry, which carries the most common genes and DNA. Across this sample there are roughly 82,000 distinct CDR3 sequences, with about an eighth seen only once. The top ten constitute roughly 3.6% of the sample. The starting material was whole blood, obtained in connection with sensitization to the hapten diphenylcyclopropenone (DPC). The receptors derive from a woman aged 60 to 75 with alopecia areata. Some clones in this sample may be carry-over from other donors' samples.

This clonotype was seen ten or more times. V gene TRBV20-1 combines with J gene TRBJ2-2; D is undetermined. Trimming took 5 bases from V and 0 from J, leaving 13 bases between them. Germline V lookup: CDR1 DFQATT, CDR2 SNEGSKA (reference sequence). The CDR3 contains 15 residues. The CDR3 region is CSAPMAVTNTGELFF. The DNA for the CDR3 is TGCAGTGCTCCAATGGCGGTAACGAACACCGGGGAGCTGTTTTTT.

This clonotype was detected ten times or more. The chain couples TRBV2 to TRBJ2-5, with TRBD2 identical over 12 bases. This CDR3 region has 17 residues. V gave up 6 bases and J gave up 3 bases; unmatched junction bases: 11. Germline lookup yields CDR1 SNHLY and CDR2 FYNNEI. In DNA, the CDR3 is TGTGCCAGCAGCGCGACTAGCGGGAGACGATCGGAAGAGACCCAGTACTTC. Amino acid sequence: CASSATSGRRSEETQYF.

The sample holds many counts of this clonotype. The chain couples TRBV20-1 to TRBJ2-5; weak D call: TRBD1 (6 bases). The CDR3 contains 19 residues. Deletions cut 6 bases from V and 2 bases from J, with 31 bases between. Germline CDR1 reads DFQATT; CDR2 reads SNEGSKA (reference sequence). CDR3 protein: CSAGRPTYRDSGLQETQYF. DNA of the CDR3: TGCAGTGCCGGCCGGCCGACTTACAGGGATAGTGGGTTACAAGAGACCCAGTACTTC.

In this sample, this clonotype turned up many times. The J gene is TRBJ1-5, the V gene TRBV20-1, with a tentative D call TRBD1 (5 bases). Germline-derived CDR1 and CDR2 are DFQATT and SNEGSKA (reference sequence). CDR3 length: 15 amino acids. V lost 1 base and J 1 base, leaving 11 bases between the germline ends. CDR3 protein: CSARVHGGSNQPQHF. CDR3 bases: TGCAGTGCTAGAGTTCATGGGGGGAGCAATCAGCCCCAGCATTTT.

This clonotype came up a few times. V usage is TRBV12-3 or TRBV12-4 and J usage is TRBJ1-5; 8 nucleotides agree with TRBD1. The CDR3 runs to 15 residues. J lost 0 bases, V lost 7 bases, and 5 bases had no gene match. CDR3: CASKRGQDSNQPQHF. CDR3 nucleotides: TGTGCCAGCAAACGGGGACAGGATAGCAATCAGCCCCAGCATTTT.

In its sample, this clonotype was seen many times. The CDR3 protein is CASSLGLAGGVGEQFF. The CDR3 nucleotides read TGTGCCAGCAGTCTAGGACTAGCGGGGGGCGTGGGTGAGCAGTTCTTC. This rearrangement joins TRBV6-4 to TRBJ2-1; 14 positions match TRBD2. Germline V gene sequence: CDR1 MRHNA, CDR2 SNTAGT. V lost 5 bases and J lost 9; bases outside the gene matches: 9. CDR3 length: 16 amino acids.

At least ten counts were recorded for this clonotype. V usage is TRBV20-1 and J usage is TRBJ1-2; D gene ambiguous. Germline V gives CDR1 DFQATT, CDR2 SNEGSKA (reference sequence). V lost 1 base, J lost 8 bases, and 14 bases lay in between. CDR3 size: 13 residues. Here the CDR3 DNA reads TGCAGTGCTAGAGTTGCGGGCGCTCTCGGCTACACCTTC. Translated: CSARVAGALGYTF.

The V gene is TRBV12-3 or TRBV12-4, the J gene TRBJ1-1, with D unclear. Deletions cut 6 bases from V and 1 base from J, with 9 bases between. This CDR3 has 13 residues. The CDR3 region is CASSFTSNTEAFF. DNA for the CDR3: TGTGCCAGCAGCTTTACCTCGAACACTGAAGCTTTCTTT.

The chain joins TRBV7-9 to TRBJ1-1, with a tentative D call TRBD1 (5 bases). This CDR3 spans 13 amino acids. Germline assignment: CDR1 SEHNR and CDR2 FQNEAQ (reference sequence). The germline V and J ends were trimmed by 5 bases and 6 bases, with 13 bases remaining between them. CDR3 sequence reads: CASSPRTGPEAFF. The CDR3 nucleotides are TGTGCCAGCAGCCCGCGCACAGGACCTGAAGCTTTCTTT.

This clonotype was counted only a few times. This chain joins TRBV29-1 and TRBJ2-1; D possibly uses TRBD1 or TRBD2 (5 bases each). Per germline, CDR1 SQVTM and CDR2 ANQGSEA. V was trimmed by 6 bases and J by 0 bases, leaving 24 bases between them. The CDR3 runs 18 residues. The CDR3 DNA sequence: TGCAGCGTACCTGCCATCCGGGGCCTCAGGAGCTCCTACAATGAGCAGTTCTTC. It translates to CSVPAIRGLRSSYNEQFF.

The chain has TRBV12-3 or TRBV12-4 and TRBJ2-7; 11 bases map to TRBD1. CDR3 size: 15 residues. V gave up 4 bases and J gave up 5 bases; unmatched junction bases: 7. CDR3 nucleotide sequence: TGTGCCAGCAGTTGGGACAGGGGGGCTTTGGACGAGCAGTACTTC. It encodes CASSWDRGALDEQYF.

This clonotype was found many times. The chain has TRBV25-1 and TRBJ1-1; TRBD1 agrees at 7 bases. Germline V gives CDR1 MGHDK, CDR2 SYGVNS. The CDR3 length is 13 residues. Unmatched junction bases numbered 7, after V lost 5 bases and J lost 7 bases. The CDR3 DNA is TGTGCCAGCAGTCCCCTGGACAGGATTGAAGCTTTCTTT. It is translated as CASSPLDRIEAFF.

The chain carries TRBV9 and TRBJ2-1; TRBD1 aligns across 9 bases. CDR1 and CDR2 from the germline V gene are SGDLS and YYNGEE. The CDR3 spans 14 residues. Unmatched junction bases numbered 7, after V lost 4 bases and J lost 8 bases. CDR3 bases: TGTGCCAGCAGCCCCGGGACAGGGAGGTATGAGCAGTTCTTC. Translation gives CASSPGTGRYEQFF.

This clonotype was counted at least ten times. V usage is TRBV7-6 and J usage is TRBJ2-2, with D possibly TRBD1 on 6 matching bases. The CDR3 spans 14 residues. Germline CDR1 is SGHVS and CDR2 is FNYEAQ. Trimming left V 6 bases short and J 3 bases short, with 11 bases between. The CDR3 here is CASRRNRDTGELFF. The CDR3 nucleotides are TGTGCCAGCAGAAGAAACAGGGACACCGGGGAGCTGTTTTTT.

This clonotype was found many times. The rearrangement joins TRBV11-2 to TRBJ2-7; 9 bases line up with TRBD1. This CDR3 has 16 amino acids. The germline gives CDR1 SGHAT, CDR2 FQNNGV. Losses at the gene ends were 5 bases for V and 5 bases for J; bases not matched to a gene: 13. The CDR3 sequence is CASSPRPGQGIHEQYF. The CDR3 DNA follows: TGTGCCAGCAGCCCCCGCCCGGGACAGGGTATTCACGAGCAGTACTTC.

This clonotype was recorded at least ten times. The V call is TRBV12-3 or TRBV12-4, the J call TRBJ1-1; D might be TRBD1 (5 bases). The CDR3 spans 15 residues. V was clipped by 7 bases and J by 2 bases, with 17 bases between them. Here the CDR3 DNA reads TGTGCCAGCATTACTGAGGGGCCACCTAACACTGAAGCTTTCTTT. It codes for CASITEGPPNTEAFF.

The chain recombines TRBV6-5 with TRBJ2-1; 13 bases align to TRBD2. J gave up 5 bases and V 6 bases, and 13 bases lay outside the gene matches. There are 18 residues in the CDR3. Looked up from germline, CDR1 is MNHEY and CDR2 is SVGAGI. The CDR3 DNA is TGTGCCAGCAGCCAAACGGCCCTGGGACTAGCGGGGAACAATGAGCAGTTCTTC. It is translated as CASSQTALGLAGNNEQFF.

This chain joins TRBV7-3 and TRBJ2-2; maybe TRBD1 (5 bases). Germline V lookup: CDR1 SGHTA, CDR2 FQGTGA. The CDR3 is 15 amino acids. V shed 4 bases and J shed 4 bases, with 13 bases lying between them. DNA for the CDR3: TGTGCCAGCAGCTCTCAGGGAACGATCACCGGGGAGCTGTTTTTT. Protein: CASSSQGTITGELFF. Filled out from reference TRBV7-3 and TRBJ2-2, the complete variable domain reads GAGVSQTPSNKVTEKGKYVELRCDPISGHTALYWYRQSLGQGPEFLIYFQGTGAADDSGLPNDRFFAVRPEGSVSTLKIQRTERGDSAVYLCASSSQGTITGELFFGEGSRLTVL.

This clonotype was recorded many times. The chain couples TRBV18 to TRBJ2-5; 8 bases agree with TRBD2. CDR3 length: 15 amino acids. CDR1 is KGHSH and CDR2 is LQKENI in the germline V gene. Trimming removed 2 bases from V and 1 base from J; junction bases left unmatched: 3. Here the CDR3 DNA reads TGTGCCAGCTCACCAAGGCTAGCGGGCCAAGAGACCCAGTACTTC. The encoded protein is CASSPRLAGQETQYF.

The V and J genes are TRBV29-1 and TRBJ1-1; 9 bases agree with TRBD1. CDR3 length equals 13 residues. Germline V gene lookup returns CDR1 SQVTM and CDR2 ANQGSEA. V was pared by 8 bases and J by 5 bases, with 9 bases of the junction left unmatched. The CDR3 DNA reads TGCAGCTTCGCCCGACAGGGGGGAACTGAAGCTTTCTTT. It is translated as CSFARQGGTEAFF.

The CDR3 coding sequence is TGCAGTGCTTCGGACAGGGACCCCTACGAGCAGTACTTC. Its protein product is CSASDRDPYEQYF. V gene TRBV20-1 combines with J gene TRBJ2-7; 8 bases are shared with TRBD1. Looked up from germline, CDR1 is DFQATT and CDR2 is SNEGSKA (reference sequence). The CDR3 consists of 13 residues. V was pared by 5 bases and J by 2 bases, with 5 bases of the junction left unmatched.

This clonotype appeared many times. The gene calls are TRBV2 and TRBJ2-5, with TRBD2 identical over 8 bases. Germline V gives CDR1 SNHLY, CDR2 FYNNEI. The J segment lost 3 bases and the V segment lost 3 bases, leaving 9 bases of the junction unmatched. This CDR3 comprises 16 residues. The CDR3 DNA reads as TGTGCCAGCAGTGACCCCGGGGGGGCTGTAGAAGAGACCCAGTACTTC. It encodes CASSDPGGAVEETQYF.

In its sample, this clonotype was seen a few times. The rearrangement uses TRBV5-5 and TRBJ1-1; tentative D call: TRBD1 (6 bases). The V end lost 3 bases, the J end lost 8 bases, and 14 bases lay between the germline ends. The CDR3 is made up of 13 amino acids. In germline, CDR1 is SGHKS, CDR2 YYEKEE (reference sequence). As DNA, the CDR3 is TGTGCCAGCAGCTCAACAGGGAGGGGCGAAGCTTTCTTT. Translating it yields CASSSTGRGEAFF.

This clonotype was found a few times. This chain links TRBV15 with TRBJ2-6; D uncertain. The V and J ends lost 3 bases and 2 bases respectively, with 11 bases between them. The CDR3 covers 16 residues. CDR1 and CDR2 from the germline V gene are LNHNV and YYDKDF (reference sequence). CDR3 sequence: CATSSLLSTGANVLTF. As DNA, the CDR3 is TGTGCCACCAGCAGCTTACTGAGTACTGGGGCCAACGTCCTGACTTTC.

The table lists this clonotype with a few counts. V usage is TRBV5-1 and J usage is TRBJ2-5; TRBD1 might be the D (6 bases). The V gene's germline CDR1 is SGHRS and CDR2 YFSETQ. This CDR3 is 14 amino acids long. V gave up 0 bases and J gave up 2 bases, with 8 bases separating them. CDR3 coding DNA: TGCGCCAGCAGCTTGGAACAGGGTCAAGAGACCCAGTACTTC. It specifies CASSLEQGQETQYF.

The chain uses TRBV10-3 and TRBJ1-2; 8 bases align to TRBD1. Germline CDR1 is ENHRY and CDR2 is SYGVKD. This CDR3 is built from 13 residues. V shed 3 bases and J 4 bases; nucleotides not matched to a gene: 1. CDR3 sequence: CAISEGTGYGYTF. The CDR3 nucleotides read TGTGCCATCAGTGAAGGGACAGGCTATGGCTACACCTTC.

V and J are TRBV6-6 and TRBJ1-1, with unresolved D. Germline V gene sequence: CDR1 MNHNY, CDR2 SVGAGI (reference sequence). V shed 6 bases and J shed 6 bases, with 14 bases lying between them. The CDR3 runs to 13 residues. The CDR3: CASSPVPGAEAFF. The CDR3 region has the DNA TGTGCCAGCAGCCCGGTGCCGGGCGCTGAAGCTTTCTTT.

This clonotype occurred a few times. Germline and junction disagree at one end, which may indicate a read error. CDR3 region: CASSLVASGLGGTQYF. In DNA form, the CDR3 reads TGTGCTAGCAGCTTAGTCGCTAGCGGGCTCGGGGGGACCCAGTACTTC. The chain has TRBV7-7 and TRBJ2-5, with 8 bases lining up with TRBD2. CDR1 and CDR2 from the germline V gene are SSHAT and FNYEAQ (reference sequence). This CDR3 has 16 residues.

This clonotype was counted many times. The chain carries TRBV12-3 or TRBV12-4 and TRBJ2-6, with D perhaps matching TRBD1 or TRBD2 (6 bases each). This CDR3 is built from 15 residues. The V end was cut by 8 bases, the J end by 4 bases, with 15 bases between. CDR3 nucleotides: TGTGCCAGCGGAATAAGGGGGGTCGGGGCCAACGTCCTGACTTTC. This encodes CASGIRGVGANVLTF.